The clone carrying this TCR beta chain has a single count. The antigen remains unidentified. The sample comes from a study of cytomegalovirus exposure and HLA in healthy donors. Points from the study as a whole: Cytomegalovirus association was listed for 150 or so TCR beta chains.

In the PCR, 60 Vbeta and 13 Jbeta primers were used. Assay used: immunoSEQ multiplex PCR; TCRdb lists only in-frame clones, some missing. This sample carries around 140,000 clones, roughly three quarters of them seen once, and the ten largest clones take approximately 1.5%. The CDR3 spans 13 residues. Germline lookup yields CDR1 SQVTM and CDR2 ANQGSEA. Trimming at V came to 6 bases and at J to 0 bases, leaving 5 bases not matched to a gene. The source material was PBMCs. The TCR was taken from a young woman in good health and CMV-seronegative. The chain has TRBV29-1 and TRBJ2-7, with 7 bases aligning to TRBD1. CDR3 in DNA: TGCAGCGTGAGACAGGGATCCTCCTACGAGCAGTACTTC. It is translated as CSVRQGSSYEQYF.